Shown below are 18 T cell receptor beta chains from a single sample sequenced in a study of CD4+ T cells in melanoma. Generated by immunoSEQ multiplex PCR, the TCRdb table keeps only in-frame clones and is missing some. The repertoire holds over 130,000 clones, with about nine tenths as singletons. These receptors all come from a human donor with melanoma.

J is TRBJ1-1 and V is TRBV11-2; 8 bases are shared with TRBD1. V lost 5 bases to trimming and J lost 4 bases; unmatched junction nucleotides: 6. The CDR3 is made up of 14 amino acids. Germline V gives CDR1 SGHAT, CDR2 FQNNGV. CDR3 residues: CASSAGQGITEAFF. The CDR3 coding sequence is TGTGCCAGCAGCGCCGGACAGGGAATCACTGAAGCTTTCTTT.

V and J are TRBV11-1 and TRBJ1-6; no definite D call. The CDR3 has 14 residues. V was trimmed by 0 bases and J by 4 bases, leaving 4 bases between them. The germline V gene encodes CDR1 SGHAT and CDR2 FQDESV (reference sequence). The CDR3 spells CASSLAGYNSPLHF. In DNA form, the CDR3 reads TGTGCCAGCAGCTTAGCGGGTTATAATTCACCCCTCCACTTT.

The chain has TRBV7-9 and TRBJ2-7, with TRBD2 matching 10 bases. The CDR3 covers 16 residues. Trimming took 1 base from V and 0 from J; bases not matched to a gene: 3. In germline, CDR1 is SEHNR, CDR2 FQNEAQ (reference sequence). Here the CDR3 reads CASSLGTSGNSYEQYF. The CDR3 DNA follows: TGTGCCAGCAGCTTAGGGACTAGCGGCAACTCCTACGAGCAGTACTTC.

The chain recombines TRBV30 with TRBJ1-2; 11 nucleotides align to TRBD1. Germline trimming cut 3 bases from V and 5 bases from J; bases unmatched to any gene: 5. This CDR3 has 14 amino acids. In germline, CDR1 is GTSNPN, CDR2 SVGIG (reference sequence). CDR3 sequence: CAWSRDRGGYGYTF. The CDR3, as DNA: TGTGCCTGGAGCCGGGACAGGGGGGGGTATGGCTACACCTTC.

Details on this clone: This sample also contains other DNA sequences that code for the same CDR3. The CDR3 loop is CASSLAQETQYF. In DNA, the CDR3 is TGTGCCAGCAGCTTAGCCCAAGAGACCCAGTACTTC. The rearrangement uses TRBV7-9 and TRBJ2-5; D is uncertain. The germline V gene has CDR1 SEHNR and CDR2 FQNEAQ (reference sequence). The CDR3 contains 12 residues. Trimming pared 0 bases from V and 1 base from J, leaving 0 bases between.

The chain employs TRBV20-1 and TRBJ2-5; perhaps TRBD2 as D (5 bases). The length of the CDR3 is 11 residues. Per the germline V gene, CDR1 is DFQATT and CDR2 is SNEGSKA (reference sequence). Trimming took 2 bases from V and 5 from J, leaving 6 bases between them. CDR3 in DNA: TGCAGTGCTAGAAGAGGGGAGACCCAGTACTTC. Its translation: CSARRGETQYF.

The chain links TRBV5-1 to TRBJ2-6; D perhaps matches TRBD2 (6 bases). The V end was cut by 1 base, the J end by 0 bases, with 14 bases between. The CDR3 is 18 residues long. In germline, CDR1 is SGHRS, CDR2 YFSETQ. The CDR3 nucleotides read TGCGCCAGCAGCTTGTTACCCGGGGGAGCCTCTGGGGCCAACGTCCTGACTTTC. Translating gives CASSLLPGGASGANVLTF.

This chain connects TRBV19 to TRBJ2-3; TRBD2 matches at 7 bases. CDR3 length equals 15 residues. Germline values: CDR1 LNHDA, CDR2 SQIVND (reference sequence). V shed 6 bases, J shed 4 bases, and the junction held 10 bases outside the gene matches. CDR3 protein: CASREEAGWADTQYF. The CDR3 DNA reads as TGTGCCAGTAGGGAAGAAGCGGGGTGGGCAGATACGCAGTATTTT.

Turning to this clone: The DNA is omitted, as the CDR3 cannot be located on it reliably, and the CDR3 follows TCRdb's listing. The rearrangement joins TRBV19 to TRBJ2-2. CDR1 and CDR2 (germline): LNHDA, SQIVND (reference sequence). The CDR3 contains 15 residues when both ends are counted. This CDR3 reads CASSISTSGVGELFF.

This sequence joins TRBV10-2 and TRBJ2-3, with D possibly matching TRBD2 (5 bases). The CDR3 loop spans 17 amino acids. Trimming removed 3 bases from V and 0 bases from J, with 16 bases in between. The germline V gene encodes CDR1 WSHSY and CDR2 SAAADI. In nucleotides, the CDR3 is TGCGCCAGCAGTGAAGGCTGGCCACGGAGGAGCACAGATACGCAGTATTTT. Its protein is CASSEGWPRRSTDTQYF.

The count of this clone is one. The chain links TRBV18 to TRBJ2-1; 15 nucleotides align to TRBD2. Per germline, CDR1 KGHSH and CDR2 LQKENI. This CDR3 spans 18 amino acids. Germline trimming cut 4 bases from V and 5 bases from J; bases unmatched to any gene: 9. Written as DNA, the CDR3 is TGTGCCAGCTCACTCCCGGGACTAGCGGGGGGTCTTAACAATGAGCAGTTCTTC. Amino acids: CASSLPGLAGGLNNEQFF.

The J gene is TRBJ2-4, the V gene TRBV7-9; D is possibly TRBD2 (5 bases). There are 15 residues in the CDR3. Trimming cost V 3 bases and J 0 bases, with 9 bases left between them. Germline loops: CDR1 SEHNR, CDR2 FQNEAQ (reference sequence). CDR3 sequence (DNA): TGTGCCAGCAGCTTGGAGGCGGCAGCCAAAAACATTCAGTACTTC. Translation: CASSLEAAAKNIQYF.

The chain uses TRBV5-1 and TRBJ1-1; possibly TRBD1 for D (6 bases). Germline-derived CDR1 and CDR2 are SGHRS and YFSETQ. V was cut by 4 bases and J by 6 bases, with 16 bases left in between. The CDR3 contains 14 residues. CDR3 nucleotide sequence: TGCGCCAGCAGCGAGGACAGCGACAACGCTGAAGCTTTCTTT. Encoded protein: CASSEDSDNAEAFF. Full variable domain (missing parts from reference TRBV5-1 and TRBJ1-1): KAGVTQTPRYLIKTRGQQVTLSCSPISGHRSVSWYQQTPGQGLQFLFEYFSETQRNKGNFPGRFSGRQFSNSRSEMNVSTLELGDSALYLCASSEDSDNAEAFFGQGTRLTVV.

This chain joins TRBV7-9 and TRBJ1-1; tentatively, D is TRBD1 (5 bases). The CDR3 loop spans 15 amino acids. CDR1 and CDR2 (germline): SEHNR, FQNEAQ (reference sequence). The V end lost 5 bases, the J end lost 1 base, and 14 bases lay between the germline ends. CDR3 protein: CASSPRTSQNTEAFF. The CDR3 coding sequence is TGTGCCAGCAGCCCCCGGACATCCCAGAACACTGAAGCTTTCTTT.

The chain joins TRBV19 to TRBJ1-6; TRBD1 matches 8 bases. The V gene end was trimmed by 7 bases and the J gene end by 8 bases; junction bases not matched to a gene: 1. The CDR3 is made up of 12 amino acids. CDR1 is LNHDA, CDR2 SQIVND, per germline (reference sequence). This CDR3 is CASTQGDSPLHF. The CDR3 DNA reads as TGTGCCAGTACACAGGGGGATTCACCCCTCCACTTT.

The genes are TRBV14 and TRBJ1-6; 8 bases agree with TRBD1. CDR3 length equals 16 residues. The ends lost 3 bases at V and 7 bases at J; junction bases unmatched: 8. In germline, CDR1 is SGHDN, CDR2 FVKESK. The CDR3, as DNA: TGTGCCAGCAGCCAGGCCACAGGGGGTCGGAATTCACCCCTCCACTTT. It codes for CASSQATGGRNSPLHF.

The chain links TRBV5-1 to TRBJ2-1; 9 nucleotides agree with TRBD2. CDR3 length: 16 residues. V lost 0 bases and J lost 3; bases outside the gene matches: 4. Germline-derived CDR1 and CDR2 are SGHRS and YFSETQ. CDR3 region: CASSLASGGYYNEQFF. The CDR3 region has the DNA TGCGCCAGCAGCTTGGCGAGCGGGGGGTACTACAATGAGCAGTTCTTC.

The V gene is TRBV5-6, the J gene TRBJ2-5; TRBD1 might be the D (6 bases). From germline, CDR1 is SGHDT and CDR2 YYEEEE. V was trimmed by 2 bases and J by 0 bases, leaving 8 bases between them. The CDR3 sequence is 14 residues long. DNA of the CDR3: TGTGCCAGCAGCTTACAGGGAAACCAAGAGACCCAGTACTTC. Amino acids: CASSLQGNQETQYF.